These T cell receptor beta chains were read from a single sample in a study of T cell repertoires in ileal Crohn's disease. Sequencing was performed with immunoSEQ multiplex PCR; in TCRdb, only in-frame clones are kept and a portion is missing. The sample shows approximately 19,000 clones, roughly 72% of them seen only once. Source material: ileal tissue. The origin of the receptors is an adult with Crohn's disease. Each CDR3 is given with its conserved first and last residue. The D gene is left open where the match is weak. Size values are once, few and many counts, or a class for expanded clones, and some rows have none.

v_gene: TRBV27
j_gene: TRBJ2-7
len: 16
d_gene: TRBD2
abundance: NA
CDR3nt: TGTGCCAGCAGTTCCAAACAGGGACTAGCGGGCGGCTCGGGGTACTTC
CDR3aa: CASSSKQGLAGGSGYF

v_gene: TRBV19
j_gene: TRBJ2-7
len: 14
d_gene: TRBD1
abundance: NA
CDR3nt: TGTGCCAGTAGTCTTGGACAGGGTGGCTACGAGCAGTACTTC
CDR3aa: CASSLGQGGYEQYF

v_gene: TRBV5-1
j_gene: TRBJ2-7
len: 14
d_gene: NA
abundance: NA
CDR3nt: TGCGCCAGCAGCGTTGGACAGATATCCTACGAGCAGTACTTC
CDR3aa: CASSVGQISYEQYF

v_gene: TRBV6-6
j_gene: TRBJ1-5
len: 14
d_gene: NA
abundance: NA
CDR3nt: TGTGCCAGCACCGAGGGGGGGGTGAGGCAGCCCCAGCATTTT
CDR3aa: CASTEGGVRQPQHF

v_gene: TRBV19
j_gene: TRBJ2-2
len: 14
d_gene: NA
abundance: few
CDR3nt: TGTGCCAGTAGTAAACCAGGGGCCACCGGGGAGCTGTTTTTT
CDR3aa: CASSKPGATGELFF

v_gene: TRBV19
j_gene: TRBJ1-1
len: 12
d_gene: NA
abundance: few
CDR3nt: TGTGCCAGCTCTATCCCACACACTGAAGCTTTCTTT
CDR3aa: CASSIPHTEAFF

v_gene: TRBV2
j_gene: TRBJ1-2
len: 14
d_gene: TRBD1
abundance: NA
CDR3nt: TGTGCCAGCAGCGTAGACAGGGGCATTAATGGCTACACCTTC
CDR3aa: CASSVDRGINGYTF

v_gene: TRBV7-2
j_gene: TRBJ1-6
len: 15
d_gene: NA
abundance: NA
CDR3nt: TGTGCCAGCAGCTTAGGTTCAGGTTATAATTCACCCCTCCACTTT
CDR3aa: CASSLGSGYNSPLHF

v_gene: TRBV6-1
j_gene: TRBJ1-3
len: 13
d_gene: NA
abundance: once
CDR3nt: TGTGCCAGCAGTGGAACAGCTGGAAACACCATATATTTT
CDR3aa: CASSGTAGNTIYF

v_gene: TRBV6-4
j_gene: TRBJ2-1
len: 13
d_gene: TRBD1
abundance: NA
CDR3nt: TGTGCCAGCAGTGGACAGGGGATCGGTGAGCAGTTCTTC
CDR3aa: CASSGQGIGEQFF

v_gene: TRBV2
j_gene: TRBJ1-1
len: 15
d_gene: NA
abundance: NA
CDR3nt: TGTGCCAGCAGTGAATCAAGAGGTGGCAGTAAAACGGAATTCTTT
CDR3aa: CASSESRGGSKTEFF

v_gene: TRBV4-1
j_gene: TRBJ1-2
len: 13
d_gene: TRBD1
abundance: NA
CDR3nt: TGCGCCAGCAGCCAGATACAGGGGATTGGCTACACCTTC
CDR3aa: CASSQIQGIGYTF

v_gene: TRBV2
j_gene: TRBJ1-5
len: 13
d_gene: NA
abundance: few
CDR3nt: TGTGCCAGCAACGGCAGGTACAATCAGCCCCAGCATTTT
CDR3aa: CASNGRYNQPQHF

v_gene: TRBV5-1
j_gene: TRBJ2-5
len: 15
d_gene: NA
abundance: NA
CDR3nt: TGCGCCAGCAGCTTGGACGGCAGGGCACAAGAGACCCAGTACTTC
CDR3aa: CASSLDGRAQETQYF

v_gene: TRBV27
j_gene: TRBJ1-5
len: 14
d_gene: NA
abundance: once
CDR3nt: TGTGCCAGCAGTTTAATTTATAGCAATCAGCCCCAGCATTTT
CDR3aa: CASSLIYSNQPQHF

v_gene: TRBV5-1
j_gene: TRBJ1-1
len: 13
d_gene: NA
abundance: NA
CDR3nt: TGCGCCAGCAGCGCGGAGTTGTACACTGAAGCTTTCTTT
CDR3aa: CASSAELYTEAFF

v_gene: TRBV5-6
j_gene: TRBJ2-5
len: 15
d_gene: NA
abundance: NA
CDR3nt: TGTGCCAGCAGCTTCAAAGCGGAAGTCCAAGAGACCCAGTACTTC
CDR3aa: CASSFKAEVQETQYF

v_gene: TRBV23-1
j_gene: TRBJ2-7
len: 14
d_gene: NA
abundance: large
CDR3nt: TGCGCCAGCAGTCAATATCGAGCAGGCCCCGAGCAGTACTTC
CDR3aa: CASSQYRAGPEQYF

v_gene: TRBV5-1
j_gene: TRBJ2-1
len: 11
d_gene: NA
abundance: NA
CDR3nt: TGCGCCAGCAGCTTGGCTGTTGAGCAGTTCTTC
CDR3aa: CASSLAVEQFF

v_gene: TRBV9
j_gene: TRBJ2-7
len: 13
d_gene: TRBD1
abundance: NA
CDR3nt: TGTGCCAGCAGCCCCCGGACAGGGAACGAGCAGTACTTC
CDR3aa: CASSPRTGNEQYF

v_gene: TRBV6-1
j_gene: TRBJ1-3
len: 16
d_gene: NA
abundance: NA
CDR3nt: TGTGCCAGCAGTGATCTACGTAGACCGGGTGGAAACACCATATATTTT
CDR3aa: CASSDLRRPGGNTIYF

v_gene: TRBV9
j_gene: TRBJ1-1
len: 14
d_gene: NA
abundance: few
CDR3nt: TGTGCCAGCAGCGTAGGCCCTGCGGACACTGAAGCTTTCTTT
CDR3aa: CASSVGPADTEAFF